Presented here are 23 T cell receptor beta chains from one specimen sequenced in a study of blood T cell repertoires in COVID-19. Sequencing was performed with immunoSEQ multiplex PCR; in TCRdb, only in-frame clones are kept and a portion is missing. This table has tens of thousands of clones, approximately 80% appearing once. Source material: peripheral blood. The receptors were gathered from a woman aged 55-70 years with acute or convalescent COVID-19.

The chain recombines TRBV27 with TRBJ2-1, with TRBD2 matching 12 bases. CDR1 and CDR2 (germline): MNHEY, SMNVEV (reference sequence). Trimming cost V 5 bases and J 6 bases; bases outside gene matches: 23. This CDR3 contains 21 residues. The CDR3 DNA sequence: TGTGCCAGCAGTCTCAAGCGGACTAGCGGGACCTCTTCAGCCGGGGGCAATGAGCAGTTCTTC. Its translation: CASSLKRTSGTSSAGGNEQFF.

The CDR3 here is CASSEDGGGVYTQYF. CDR3 in DNA: TGTGCCAGCAGTGAAGATGGCGGGGGGGTTTACACGCAGTATTTT. The rearrangement joins TRBV2 to TRBJ2-3, with 9 bases fitting TRBD2. Looked up from germline, CDR1 is SNHLY and CDR2 is FYNNEI. J lost 9 bases, V lost 1 base, and 8 bases had no gene match. CDR3 size: 15 residues.

This chain joins TRBV18 and TRBJ1-5; 7 nucleotides line up with TRBD1. Looked up from germline, CDR1 is KGHSH and CDR2 is LQKENI. The CDR3 length is 15 residues. V lost 5 bases, J lost 0 bases, and 4 bases stayed unmatched. The chain's CDR3 is CASSRTGTSNQPQHF. In DNA form, the CDR3 reads TGTGCCAGCTCAAGGACAGGAACTAGCAATCAGCCCCAGCATTTT.

This rearrangement joins TRBV19 to TRBJ2-2; D gene unclear. Trimming took off 5 bases at V and 4 bases at J, with 14 bases between the two ends. This CDR3 is built from 15 residues. Germline CDR1 and CDR2: LNHDA and SQIVND (reference sequence). The chain's CDR3 is CASSSARRGTGELFF. CDR3 nucleotide sequence: TGTGCCAGTAGTTCCGCCCGACGCGGCACCGGGGAGCTGTTTTTT.

The chain is built from TRBV14 and TRBJ1-2, with 8 bases identical to TRBD1. There are 16 residues in the CDR3. Germline assignment: CDR1 SGHDN and CDR2 FVKESK. Losses at the gene ends were 4 bases for V and 8 bases for J; bases not matched to a gene: 15. The CDR3 DNA reads as TGTGCCAGCAGCCCGACGACAGGGGCCTACATCGGAGGCTACACCTTC. Its protein is CASSPTTGAYIGGYTF.

The chain employs TRBV7-2 and TRBJ1-4, with 8 bases identical to TRBD1. Germline CDR1 and CDR2: SGHTA and FQGNSA. V dropped 3 bases and J dropped 7; count of bases not matched to a gene: 7. This CDR3 is built from 15 residues. The CDR3 DNA reads TGTGCCAGCAGCTTCAACAGGGGGGCAGGTGAAAAACTGTTTTTT. Its translation is CASSFNRGAGEKLFF. The full variable domain, with the rest looked up from reference TRBV7-2 and TRBJ1-4, is GAGVSQSPSNKVTEKGKDVELRCDPISGHTALYWYRQSLGQGLEFLIYFQGNSAPDKSGLPSDRFSAERTGGSVSTLTIQRTQQEDSAVYLCASSFNRGAGEKLFFGSGTQLSVL.

This chain links TRBV6-5 with TRBJ2-7, with TRBD2 identical over 11 bases. The V gene end was trimmed by 6 bases and the J gene end by 5 bases; junction bases not matched to a gene: 9. Germline CDR1 MNHEY, CDR2 SVGAGI. CDR3 length: 15 residues. The CDR3 spells CASRQSAGLADEQYF. CDR3 bases: TGTGCCAGCAGGCAGTCCGCGGGACTAGCGGACGAGCAGTACTTC.

This chain connects TRBV5-4 to TRBJ2-5; D remains ambiguous. The germline V and J ends were trimmed by 2 bases and 2 bases, with 7 bases remaining between them. The CDR3 covers 13 residues. From germline, CDR1 is SGHNT and CDR2 YYREEE (reference sequence). The CDR3 protein is CASSLKTQETQYF. The CDR3 coding sequence is TGTGCCAGCAGCTTAAAGACACAAGAGACCCAGTACTTC.

V is TRBV6-5 and J is TRBJ2-7; a possible D gene is TRBD2 (5 bases). The CDR3 is 15 amino acids. Germline loops: CDR1 MNHEY, CDR2 SVGAGI. Trimming shortened V by 3 bases and J by 4 bases, and 16 bases separated the two germline ends. The CDR3 DNA reads as TGTGCCAGCAGTTATAGGGCAGGTTTAGCGTACGAGCAGTACTTC. It yields the protein CASSYRAGLAYEQYF.

This chain links TRBV28 with TRBJ2-5, with 7 bases identical to TRBD2. V shed 3 bases, J shed 0 bases, and the junction held 4 bases outside the gene matches. The CDR3 loop spans 15 amino acids. Germline values: CDR1 MDHEN, CDR2 SYDVKM. The CDR3 loop reads CASSLSGRYQETQYF. The CDR3, as DNA: TGTGCCAGCAGTTTGTCCGGGAGGTACCAAGAGACCCAGTACTTC.

The CDR3: CASRYRGTGNQPQHF. The CDR3, as DNA: TGTGCCAGCAGATACAGGGGTACGGGCAATCAGCCCCAGCATTTT. This sequence joins TRBV9 and TRBJ1-5; 7 nucleotides align to TRBD1. The CDR3 is made up of 15 amino acids. V lost 5 bases and J lost 2; bases outside the gene matches: 7. Germline CDR1 reads SGDLS; CDR2 reads YYNGEE.

V usage is TRBV5-1 and J usage is TRBJ1-1; weak D call: TRBD1 (5 bases). Deletions cut 4 bases from V and 0 bases from J, with 13 bases between. Looked up from germline, CDR1 is SGHRS and CDR2 is YFSETQ. The CDR3 length is 15 residues. CDR3 in amino acids: CASSPWGGVNTEAFF. In DNA, the CDR3 is TGCGCCAGCAGCCCCTGGGGGGGGGTGAACACTGAAGCTTTCTTT.

The chain uses TRBV7-2 and TRBJ2-1, with TRBD2 matching 12 bases. The ends lost 4 bases at V and 8 bases at J; junction bases unmatched: 6. The CDR3 runs to 15 residues. Germline V CDR1 and CDR2: SGHTA, FQGNSA. The CDR3 reads CASSSPTSGGYEQFF. The DNA for the CDR3 is TGTGCCAGCAGCTCCCCGACTAGCGGGGGCTATGAGCAGTTCTTC.

The V and J genes are TRBV18 and TRBJ1-4; weak D call: TRBD1 (6 bases). The V end lost 6 bases, the J end lost 7 bases, and 18 bases lay between the germline ends. CDR1 and CDR2 from the germline V gene are KGHSH and LQKENI. This CDR3 has 15 amino acids. The CDR3 DNA follows: TGTGCCAGCTCCCTAGTCCTGGGGGCCATTGAAAAACTGTTTTTT. It yields the protein CASSLVLGAIEKLFF.

The V call is TRBV5-6, the J call TRBJ2-3; TRBD2 is a possible D gene (6 bases). The CDR3 spans 14 residues. Per the germline V gene, CDR1 is SGHDT and CDR2 is YYEEEE. The ends were cut back, 2 bases at V and 0 bases at J, with 7 bases in the middle. DNA of the CDR3: TGTGCCAGCAGCTTCCTAGCGAGCACAGATACGCAGTATTTT. It translates to CASSFLASTDTQYF.

The chain uses TRBV27 and TRBJ1-4; D may be TRBD1 (6 bases). Germline lookup yields CDR1 MNHEY and CDR2 SMNVEV (reference sequence). V was pared by 0 bases and J by 7 bases, with 12 bases between. This CDR3 has 15 amino acids. The DNA of the CDR3 is TGTGCCAGCAGTTTATCTGGGACAACAGGTGAAAAACTGTTTTTT. Protein product: CASSLSGTTGEKLFF.

The J gene is TRBJ2-4, the V gene TRBV11-2, with 14 positions matching TRBD2. The ends lost 5 bases at V and 8 bases at J; junction bases unmatched: 11. The CDR3 sequence is 17 residues long. Per germline, CDR1 SGHAT and CDR2 FQNNGV. CDR3 nucleotide sequence: TGTGCCAGCAGCCCGGCCGGGACTAGCGGGAGTTGGGACATTCAGTACTTC. Translation: CASSPAGTSGSWDIQYF.

The chain combines TRBV9 with TRBJ1-6, with D tentatively TRBD1 (5 bases). Germline values: CDR1 SGDLS, CDR2 YYNGEE. Trimming took off 4 bases at V and 9 bases at J, with 11 bases between the two ends. The length of the CDR3 is 13 residues. In nucleotides, the CDR3 is TGTGCCAGCAGCTCCCCGGGGGGTTCACCCCTCCACTTT. Protein product: CASSSPGGSPLHF.

The chain carries TRBV7-8 and TRBJ1-6; 7 bases agree with TRBD1. The V gene end was trimmed by 2 bases and the J gene end by 6 bases; junction bases not matched to a gene: 1. The CDR3 covers 14 residues. Germline loops: CDR1 SGHVS, CDR2 FQNEAQ. The CDR3 is CASSLTGVNSPLHF. CDR3 DNA: TGTGCCAGCAGCTTAACAGGGGTTAATTCACCCCTCCACTTT.

In its sample, this clone was seen once. CDR3 nucleotides: TGTGCCAGCAGAGGAGGCAGGCCCTATGGCTACACCTTC. Translating it yields CASRGGRPYGYTF. The genes are TRBV27 and TRBJ1-2; no clear D gene. The CDR3 length is 13 residues. Trimming removed 6 bases at V and 4 bases at J, with 12 bases between. The germline V gene encodes CDR1 MNHEY and CDR2 SMNVEV (reference sequence).

This sequence joins TRBV6-1 and TRBJ1-2; D remains ambiguous. Trimming stripped 1 base from V and 5 bases from J, with 8 bases between. This CDR3 has 13 residues. Germline lookup yields CDR1 MNHNS and CDR2 SASEGT. DNA for the CDR3: TGTGCCAGCAGTGAAGACCCAACTTATGGCTACACCTTC. It is translated as CASSEDPTYGYTF.

This clone has more than one count but fewer than ten. This chain uses TRBV7-6 with TRBJ1-4; tentatively, D is TRBD1 (5 bases). V dropped 5 bases and J dropped 12 bases, with 13 bases sitting between them. CDR3 length equals 12 residues. In germline, CDR1 is SGHVS, CDR2 FNYEAQ. The CDR3: CASSARGSELFF. The CDR3 bases are TGTGCCAGCAGCGCCCGGGGGTCGGAACTGTTTTTT.

The chain combines TRBV28 with TRBJ2-2; unclear D gene. The CDR3 length is 14 residues. The germline CDR1 and CDR2 sequences are MDHEN and SYDVKM. Trimming removed 1 base at V and 4 bases at J, with 7 bases between. The CDR3 bases are TGTGCCAGCAGTTTATTCGCAGGCACCGGGGAGCTGTTTTTT. Translating it yields CASSLFAGTGELFF.